Listed below are T cell receptor beta chains from one sample, sequenced in a study of cytomegalovirus exposure and HLA in healthy donors. Repertoires were generated with immunoSEQ multiplex PCR, while TCRdb's copy carries only in-frame clones and drops some. The sample holds 73,000 or so clones; around 78% are singletons and the top ten take 5.5% to 7.5%. Sequencing was carried out using PBMCs. The receptors were sampled from a man aged 45-60 years in good health and CMV-seronegative. Each CDR3 is given with its conserved first and last residue. The order of the fields is V gene, J gene, D gene, clone size, CDR3 DNA, CDR3 protein. D genes are given only for firm matches. Only some rows state a clone size, as once, few, many or a class for expanded clones.

TRBV19,TRBJ1-5,NA,few,TGTGCCAGTAGTATAAGGGCGGAGGGGTATCAGCCCCAGCATTTT,CASSIRAEGYQPQHF
TRBV5-1,TRBJ1-1,NA,NA,TGCGCCAGCAGCTTAGGGGACACTGAAGCTTTCTTT,CASSLGDTEAFF
TRBV30,TRBJ2-5,TRBD2,NA,TGTGCCTGGAGTGTAGGGGCTAGCGGGAGAACCCAGTACTTC,CAWSVGASGRTQYF
TRBV10-3,TRBJ1-1,NA,NA,TGTGCCATCAGTGAGTCGTCAGGGGTGAACACTGAAGCTTTCTTT,CAISESSGVNTEAFF
TRBV2,TRBJ2-1,NA,NA,TGTGCCAGCAGTGGACTAGTGGTCTACAATGAGCAGTTCTTC,CASSGLVVYNEQFF
TRBV7-6,TRBJ1-1,TRBD1,NA,TGTGCCAGCAGCAGCCTAGGACAGGGGAAGAGGAACACTGAAGCTTTCTTT,CASSSLGQGKRNTEAFF
TRBV15,TRBJ1-2,NA,NA,TGTGCCACCAGCAGTCATTTGGGGCAGGGGATCCGTGGCTACACCTTC,CATSSHLGQGIRGYTF
TRBV7-2,TRBJ2-5,NA,NA,TGTGCCAGCAGCTATGGCGAGACCCAGTACTTC,CASSYGETQYF
TRBV5-4,TRBJ2-2,TRBD1,NA,TGTGCCAGCAGCTCGAGAAGGACAGGGGGCACCGGGGAGCTGTTTTTT,CASSSRRTGGTGELFF
TRBV19,TRBJ2-1,NA,NA,TGTGCCAGTAAGTTGGACAGTAGCTCCTACAATGAGCAGTTCTTC,CASKLDSSSYNEQFF
TRBV5-8,TRBJ1-2,NA,NA,TGTGCCAGCAGCTTGGGAGGGTTTCGTGGCTACACCTTC,CASSLGGFRGYTF
TRBV6-1,TRBJ2-1,TRBD1,NA,TGTGCCAGCAGTGACATCCGGGACAGTTTCTACAATGAGCAGTTCTTC,CASSDIRDSFYNEQFF
TRBV5-6,TRBJ1-2,NA,few,TGTGCCAGCAGCTCTTTAGGGAGTCATGGCTACACCTTC,CASSSLGSHGYTF
TRBV7-8,TRBJ2-7,TRBD1,NA,TGTGCCAGCAGCTTAGGGGGGACAGACTTTGTAGGGCAGTACTTC,CASSLGGTDFVGQYF
TRBV19,TRBJ2-1,TRBD2,NA,TGTGCCAGTATTAGCGGGCAGAGTTACAATGAGCAGTTCTTC,CASISGQSYNEQFF
TRBV30,TRBJ1-1,TRBD1,NA,TGTGCCTGGAGTGTAAGATCACAGGGGGGGGCCACTGAAGCTTTCTTT,CAWSVRSQGGATEAFF
TRBV10-1,TRBJ1-2,NA,NA,TGCGCCAGCAGTGAGCTATTCAGGAGGGGCTACACCTTC,CASSELFRRGYTF
TRBV9,TRBJ2-7,TRBD1,once,TGTGCCAGCAGCGTAGCTGCAGGGGGCGGCTACGAGCAGTACTTC,CASSVAAGGGYEQYF
TRBV28,TRBJ1-3,NA,NA,TGTGCCAGCAGTTTATTCCCGGGAAACACCATATATTTT,CASSLFPGNTIYF
TRBV5-6,TRBJ2-1,TRBD2,few,TGTGCCAGCAGCTTACTAGCGGGAGGTAGCTACAATGAGCAGTTCTTC,CASSLLAGGSYNEQFF
TRBV7-9,TRBJ1-1,NA,NA,TGTGCCAGCAGCTTAGCGGCGAACACTGAAGCTTTCTTT,CASSLAANTEAFF
TRBV7-9,TRBJ1-2,NA,NA,TGTGCCAGCAGCTTAGGGCGGACAGACGACCATGGCTACACCTTC,CASSLGRTDDHGYTF
TRBV25-1,TRBJ2-1,TRBD2,NA,TGTGCCAGCAGTGCCAGCGGGAATTTCAATGAGCAGTTCTTC,CASSASGNFNEQFF
TRBV9,TRBJ1-1,NA,NA,TGTGCCAGCAGCGTAGCTGGCAGTTCTAACACTGAAGCTTTCTTT,CASSVAGSSNTEAFF
TRBV20-1,TRBJ1-1,NA,NA,TGCAGTCGGGGTATGAACACTGAAGCTTTCTTT,CSRGMNTEAFF
TRBV11-2,TRBJ1-2,NA,few,TGTGCCAGCAGCTTAGTCAGAAAAAAGGAGGGCTACACCTTC,CASSLVRKKEGYTF
TRBV7-2,TRBJ2-1,TRBD2,NA,TGTGCCAGCAGACGCGGGGGGCCCTACAATGAGCAGTTCTTC,CASRRGGPYNEQFF
TRBV30,TRBJ2-5,NA,NA,TGTGCCTGGAGTGTGTGGAGGCAAGAGACCCAGTACTTC,CAWSVWRQETQYF
TRBV7-9,TRBJ1-5,NA,NA,TGTGCCAGCAGCTCCCCAGGCCAATGGCCCCAGCATTTT,CASSSPGQWPQHF
TRBV29-1,TRBJ2-2,TRBD1,few,TGCAGCGTTGAATTACTCCAGGGGGTAAACACCGGGGAGCTGTTTTTT,CSVELLQGVNTGELFF
TRBV28,TRBJ1-2,TRBD1,few,TGTGCCAGCAGTTTAAGGACAGGGTTATATGGCTACACCTTC,CASSLRTGLYGYTF
TRBV28,TRBJ2-7,NA,NA,TGTGCCAGCACCCCCTCTCTAGGGGCGGGACCAACCTACGAGCAGTACTTC,CASTPSLGAGPTYEQYF
TRBV2,TRBJ1-5,NA,NA,TGTGCCAGCAGAGGGACAACCTCCTTTAATCAGCCCCAGCATTTT,CASRGTTSFNQPQHF
TRBV7-2,TRBJ2-7,TRBD1,NA,TGTGCCAGCAGTTACTCCGGGACAGGCTCCTACGAGCAGTACTTC,CASSYSGTGSYEQYF
TRBV5-6,TRBJ2-1,NA,NA,TGTGCCAGCGGCTCGGCGGGAAAATACAATGAGCAGTTCTTC,CASGSAGKYNEQFF
TRBV18,TRBJ1-1,NA,NA,TGTGCCAGCTCACGGGACAAAGGGGCTTTCTTT,CASSRDKGAFF
TRBV5-4,TRBJ1-1,NA,NA,TGTGCCACCCAGGGAACGAACACTGAAGCTTTCTTT,CATQGTNTEAFF
TRBV5-1,TRBJ2-3,TRBD2,NA,TGCGCCAGCAGCTTGGGGCCTGCGGGGGGAAGCCCAGATACGCAGTATTTT,CASSLGPAGGSPDTQYF
TRBV7-2,TRBJ2-5,NA,NA,TGTGCCAGCAGGACTAGGACGGAGACCCAGTACTTC,CASRTRTETQYF
TRBV6-5,TRBJ2-7,NA,NA,TGTGCCAGCGCGGGCGGAGAGCTTATCTCCTACGAGCAGTACTTC,CASAGGELISYEQYF
TRBV2,TRBJ1-1,TRBD1,NA,TGTGCCAGCCGATTGGACAGGGACACTGAAGCTTTCTTT,CASRLDRDTEAFF
TRBV5-1,TRBJ1-2,TRBD1,few,TGCGCCAGCAGCAGGACAGGGGAGCTTTGGGGCTACACCTTC,CASSRTGELWGYTF